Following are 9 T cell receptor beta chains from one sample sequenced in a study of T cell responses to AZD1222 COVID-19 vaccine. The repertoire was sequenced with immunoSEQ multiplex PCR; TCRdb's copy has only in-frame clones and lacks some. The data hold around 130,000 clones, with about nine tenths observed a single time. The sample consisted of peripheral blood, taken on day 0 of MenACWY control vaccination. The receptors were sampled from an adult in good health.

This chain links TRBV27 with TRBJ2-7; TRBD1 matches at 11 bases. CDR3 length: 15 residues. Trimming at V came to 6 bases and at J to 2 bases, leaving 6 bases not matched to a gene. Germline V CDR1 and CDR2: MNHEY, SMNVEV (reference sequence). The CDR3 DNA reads TGTGCCAGCAGAAGAGGGACAGGGGGAGCCTACGAGCAGTACTTC. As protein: CASRRGTGGAYEQYF.

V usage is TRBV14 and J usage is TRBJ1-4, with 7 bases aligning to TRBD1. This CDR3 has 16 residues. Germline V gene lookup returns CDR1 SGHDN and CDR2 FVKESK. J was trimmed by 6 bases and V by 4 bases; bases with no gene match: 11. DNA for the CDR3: TGTGCCAGCAGCCTTATTGTAGGGGGCGCCGATGAAAAACTGTTTTTT. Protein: CASSLIVGGADEKLFF.

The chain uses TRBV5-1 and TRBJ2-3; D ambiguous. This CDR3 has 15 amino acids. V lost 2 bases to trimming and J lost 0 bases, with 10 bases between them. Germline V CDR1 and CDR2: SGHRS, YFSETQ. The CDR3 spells CASSFYGGSTDTQYF. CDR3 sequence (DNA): TGCGCCAGCAGCTTTTATGGCGGTAGCACAGATACGCAGTATTTT.

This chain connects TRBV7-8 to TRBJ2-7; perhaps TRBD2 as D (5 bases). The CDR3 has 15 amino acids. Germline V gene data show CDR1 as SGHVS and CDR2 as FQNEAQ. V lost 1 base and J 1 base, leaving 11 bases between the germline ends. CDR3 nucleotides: TGTGCCAGCAGCTTAGGGAGAAGGAGGTCCTACGAGCAGTACTTC. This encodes CASSLGRRRSYEQYF.

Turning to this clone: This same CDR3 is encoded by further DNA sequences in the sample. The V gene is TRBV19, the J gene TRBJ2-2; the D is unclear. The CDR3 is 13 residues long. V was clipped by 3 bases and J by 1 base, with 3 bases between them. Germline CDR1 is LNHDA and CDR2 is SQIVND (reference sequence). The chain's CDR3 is CASSIQNTGELFF. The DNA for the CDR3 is TGTGCCAGTAGTATCCAGAACACCGGGGAGCTGTTTTTT.

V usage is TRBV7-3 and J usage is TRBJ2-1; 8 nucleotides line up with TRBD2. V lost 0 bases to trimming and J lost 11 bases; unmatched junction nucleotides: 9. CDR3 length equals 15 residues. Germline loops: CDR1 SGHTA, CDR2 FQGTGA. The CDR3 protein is CASSLTGTRGSKQFF. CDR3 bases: TGTGCCAGCAGCTTAACCGGGACTAGGGGTAGTAAGCAGTTCTTC.

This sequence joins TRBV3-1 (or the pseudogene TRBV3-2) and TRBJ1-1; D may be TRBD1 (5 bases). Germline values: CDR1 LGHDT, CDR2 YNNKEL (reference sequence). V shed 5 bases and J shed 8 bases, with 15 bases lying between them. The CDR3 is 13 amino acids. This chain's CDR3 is CASSSRQSIEAFF. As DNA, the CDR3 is TGTGCCAGCAGCTCACGACAGTCGATAGAAGCTTTCTTT.

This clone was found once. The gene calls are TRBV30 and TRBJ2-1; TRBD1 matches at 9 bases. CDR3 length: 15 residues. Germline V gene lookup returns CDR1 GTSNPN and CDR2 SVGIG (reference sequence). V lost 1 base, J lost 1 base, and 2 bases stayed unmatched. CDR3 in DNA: TGTGCCTGGAGTGGGGGGACAGGGTCCTACAATGAGCAGTTCTTC. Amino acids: CAWSGGTGSYNEQFF.

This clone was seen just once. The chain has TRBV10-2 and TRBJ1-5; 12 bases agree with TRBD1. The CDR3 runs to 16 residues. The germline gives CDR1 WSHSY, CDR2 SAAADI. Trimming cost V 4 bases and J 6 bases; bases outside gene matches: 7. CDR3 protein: CASSVGTGGGGQPQHF. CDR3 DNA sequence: TGCGCCAGCAGTGTCGGGACAGGGGGCGGGGGTCAGCCCCAGCATTTT.